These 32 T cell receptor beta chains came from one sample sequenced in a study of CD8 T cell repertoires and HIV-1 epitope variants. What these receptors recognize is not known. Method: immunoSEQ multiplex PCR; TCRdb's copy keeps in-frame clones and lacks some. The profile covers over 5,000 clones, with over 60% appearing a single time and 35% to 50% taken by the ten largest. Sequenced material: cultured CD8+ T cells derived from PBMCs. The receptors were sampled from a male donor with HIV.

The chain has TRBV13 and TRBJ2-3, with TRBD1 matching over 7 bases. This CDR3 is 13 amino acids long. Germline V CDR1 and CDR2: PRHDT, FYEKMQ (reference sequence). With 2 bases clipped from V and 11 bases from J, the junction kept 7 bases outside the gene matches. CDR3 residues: CASSLTRQGGQYF. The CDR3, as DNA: TGTGCCAGCAGCTTAACTCGACAGGGCGGGCAGTATTTT.

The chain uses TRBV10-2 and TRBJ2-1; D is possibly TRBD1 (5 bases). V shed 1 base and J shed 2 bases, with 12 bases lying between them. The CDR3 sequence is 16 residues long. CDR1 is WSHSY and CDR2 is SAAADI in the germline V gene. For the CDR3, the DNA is TGCGCCAGCAGTGAGTTCGACGGACATCCCTACAATGAGCAGTTCTTC. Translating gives CASSEFDGHPYNEQFF.

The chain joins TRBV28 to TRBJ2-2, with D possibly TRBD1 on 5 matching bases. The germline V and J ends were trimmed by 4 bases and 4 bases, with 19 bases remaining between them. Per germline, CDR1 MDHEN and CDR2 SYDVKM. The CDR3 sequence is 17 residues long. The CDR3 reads CASSSWTKKGITGELFF. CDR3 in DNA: TGTGCCAGCAGTTCCTGGACAAAAAAGGGGATCACCGGGGAGCTGTTTTTT.

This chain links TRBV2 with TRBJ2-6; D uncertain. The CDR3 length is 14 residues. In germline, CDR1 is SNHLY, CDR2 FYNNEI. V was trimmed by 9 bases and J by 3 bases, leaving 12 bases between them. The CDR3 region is CASADPGGANVLTF. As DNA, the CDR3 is TGTGCCAGTGCGGACCCGGGTGGGGCCAACGTCCTGACTTTC.

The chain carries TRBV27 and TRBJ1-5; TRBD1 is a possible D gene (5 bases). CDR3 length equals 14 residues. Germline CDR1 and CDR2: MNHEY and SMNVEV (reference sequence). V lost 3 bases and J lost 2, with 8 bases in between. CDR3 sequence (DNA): TGTGCCAGCAGTTTGGGGGGGGGCAATCAGCCCCAGCATTTT. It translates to CASSLGGGNQPQHF.

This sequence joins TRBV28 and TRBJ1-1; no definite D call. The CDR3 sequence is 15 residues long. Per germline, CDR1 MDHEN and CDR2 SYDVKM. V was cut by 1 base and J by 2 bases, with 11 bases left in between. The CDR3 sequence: CASSLLGGGNTEAFF. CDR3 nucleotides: TGTGCCAGCAGTTTATTAGGTGGAGGAAACACTGAAGCTTTCTTT.

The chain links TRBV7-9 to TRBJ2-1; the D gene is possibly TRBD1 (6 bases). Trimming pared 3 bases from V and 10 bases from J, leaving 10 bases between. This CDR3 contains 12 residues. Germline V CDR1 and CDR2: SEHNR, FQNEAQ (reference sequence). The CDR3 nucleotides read TGTGCCAGCAGCTTGGGGACAACGGAGCAGTTCTTC. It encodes CASSLGTTEQFF.

CDR3 protein: CASSSRVAKNIQYF. The CDR3 bases are TGTGCCAGCAGCTCCAGGGTAGCCAAAAACATTCAGTACTTC. This rearrangement joins TRBV11-2 to TRBJ2-4; D possibly corresponds to TRBD1 (5 bases). CDR1 is SGHAT and CDR2 is FQNNGV in the germline V gene. This CDR3 is built from 14 residues. V shed 4 bases and J shed 0 bases, with 7 bases lying between them.

The CDR3 loop reads CASSPPSAGTGNTIYF. CDR3 sequence (DNA): TGTGCCAGCAGCCCCCCCTCGGCCGGGACAGGAAACACCATATATTTT. This chain links TRBV7-2 with TRBJ1-3; D possibly corresponds to TRBD1 (6 bases). The CDR3 totals 16 residues. Per germline, CDR1 SGHTA and CDR2 FQGNSA. Deletions cut 5 bases from V and 4 bases from J, with 18 bases between.

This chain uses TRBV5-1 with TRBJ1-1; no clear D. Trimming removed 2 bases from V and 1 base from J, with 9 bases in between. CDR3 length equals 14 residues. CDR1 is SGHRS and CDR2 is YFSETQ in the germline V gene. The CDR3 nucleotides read TGCGCCAGCAGCTTTGGGTGGGAGAACACTGAAGCTTTCTTT. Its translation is CASSFGWENTEAFF.

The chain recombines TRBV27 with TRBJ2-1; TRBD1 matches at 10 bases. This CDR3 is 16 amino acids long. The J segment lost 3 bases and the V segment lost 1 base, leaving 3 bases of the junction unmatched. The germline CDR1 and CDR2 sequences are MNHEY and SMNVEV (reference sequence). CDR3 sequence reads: CASSLFGTGDYNEQFF. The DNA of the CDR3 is TGTGCCAGCAGTTTATTCGGGACAGGGGACTACAATGAGCAGTTCTTC.

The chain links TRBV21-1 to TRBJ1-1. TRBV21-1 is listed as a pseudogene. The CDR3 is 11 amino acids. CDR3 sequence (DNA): TGTGCCAGCAGTAGAGGCACTGAAGCTTTCTTT. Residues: CASSRGTEAFF.

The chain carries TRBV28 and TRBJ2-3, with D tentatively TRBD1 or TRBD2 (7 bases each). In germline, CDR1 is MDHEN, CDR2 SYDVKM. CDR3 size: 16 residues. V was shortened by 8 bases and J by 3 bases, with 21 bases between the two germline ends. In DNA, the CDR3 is TGTGCCAGCTGGGGGGGGCGGCAACAGGGGACAGATACGCAGTATTTT. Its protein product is CASWGGRQQGTDTQYF.

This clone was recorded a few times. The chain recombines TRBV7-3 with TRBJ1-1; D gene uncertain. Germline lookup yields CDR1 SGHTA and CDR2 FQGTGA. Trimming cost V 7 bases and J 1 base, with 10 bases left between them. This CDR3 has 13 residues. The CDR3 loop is CASTLTRNTEAFF. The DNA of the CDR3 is TGTGCCAGCACCCTTACCCGGAACACTGAAGCTTTCTTT.

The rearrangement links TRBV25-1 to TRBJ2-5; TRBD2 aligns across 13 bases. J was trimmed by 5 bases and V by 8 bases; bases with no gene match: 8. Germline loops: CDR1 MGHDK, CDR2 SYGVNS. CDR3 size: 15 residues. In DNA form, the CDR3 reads TGTGCCAGCGGTACTAGCGGGAGGGCACTTGAGACCCAGTACTTC. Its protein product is CASGTSGRALETQYF.

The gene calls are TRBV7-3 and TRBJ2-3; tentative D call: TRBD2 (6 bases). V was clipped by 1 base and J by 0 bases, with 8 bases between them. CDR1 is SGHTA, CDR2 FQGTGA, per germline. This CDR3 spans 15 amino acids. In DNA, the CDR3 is TGTGCCAGCAGCTTAATAGCGGAGAGCACAGATACGCAGTATTTT. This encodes CASSLIAESTDTQYF.

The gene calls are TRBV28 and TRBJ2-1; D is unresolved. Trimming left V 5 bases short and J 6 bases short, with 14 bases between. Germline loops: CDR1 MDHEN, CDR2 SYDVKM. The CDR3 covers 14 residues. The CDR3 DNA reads TGTGCCAGCAGTCACCTCCTGGGTTCCAATGAGCAGTTCTTC. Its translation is CASSHLLGSNEQFF.

The CDR3 region is CASSGTEGGLDEQYF. In DNA, the CDR3 is TGTGCCAGCAGTGGGACCGAGGGGGGGTTAGACGAGCAGTACTTC. V usage is TRBV6-1 and J usage is TRBJ2-7; D perhaps matches TRBD2 (7 bases). The CDR3 covers 15 residues. CDR1 MNHNS and CDR2 SASEGT come from the germline V gene. The V end lost 4 bases, the J end lost 5 bases, and 18 bases lay between the germline ends.

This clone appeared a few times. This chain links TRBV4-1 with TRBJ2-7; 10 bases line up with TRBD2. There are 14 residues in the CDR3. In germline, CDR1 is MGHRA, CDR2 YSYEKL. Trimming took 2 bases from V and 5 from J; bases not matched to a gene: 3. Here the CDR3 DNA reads TGCGCCAGCAGCCAACTAGCGGGAGACCACGAGCAGTACTTC. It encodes CASSQLAGDHEQYF.

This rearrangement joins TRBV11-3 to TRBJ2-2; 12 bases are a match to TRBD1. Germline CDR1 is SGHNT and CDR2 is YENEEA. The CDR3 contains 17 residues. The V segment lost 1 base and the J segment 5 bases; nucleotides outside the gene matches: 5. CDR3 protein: CASSLAGQGATTGELFF. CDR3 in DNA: TGTGCCAGCAGCTTAGCGGGACAGGGGGCGACGACCGGGGAGCTGTTTTTT.

In DNA form, the CDR3 reads TGTGCCAGCAGCTCGGACCCAGTCGCCAATGAGCAGTTCTTC. Its translation is CASSSDPVANEQFF. The rearrangement uses TRBV7-8 and TRBJ2-1; D not resolved. This CDR3 comprises 14 residues. V lost 4 bases and J 6 bases, leaving 13 bases between the germline ends. Germline loops: CDR1 SGHVS, CDR2 FQNEAQ. The full variable domain, in which reference TRBV7-8 and TRBJ2-1 provide the parts outside the CDR3, is GAGVSQSPRYKVAKRGQDVALRCDPISGHVSLFWYQQALGQGPEFLTYFQNEAQLDKSGLPSDRFFAERPEGSVSTLKIQRTQQEDSAVYLCASSSDPVANEQFFGPGTRLTVL.

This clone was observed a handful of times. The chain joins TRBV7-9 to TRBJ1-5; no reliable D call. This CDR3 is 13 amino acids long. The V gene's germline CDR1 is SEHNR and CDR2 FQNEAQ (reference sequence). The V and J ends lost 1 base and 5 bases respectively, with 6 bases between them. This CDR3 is CASSLGTDQPQHF. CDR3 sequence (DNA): TGTGCCAGCAGCTTAGGTACAGATCAGCCCCAGCATTTT.

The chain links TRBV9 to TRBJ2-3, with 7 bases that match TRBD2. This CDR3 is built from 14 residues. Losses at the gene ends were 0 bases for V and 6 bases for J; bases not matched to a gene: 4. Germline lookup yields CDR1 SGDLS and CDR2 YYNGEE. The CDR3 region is CASSVEGRGDTQYF. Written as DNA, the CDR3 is TGTGCCAGCAGCGTAGAGGGGCGGGGGGATACGCAGTATTTT.

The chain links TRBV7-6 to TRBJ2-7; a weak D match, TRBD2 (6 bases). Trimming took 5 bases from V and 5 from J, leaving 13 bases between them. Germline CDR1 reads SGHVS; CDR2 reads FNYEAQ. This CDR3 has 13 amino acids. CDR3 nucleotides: TGTGCCAGCAGCCAAGGCCCGGGGGACGAGCAGTACTTC. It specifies CASSQGPGDEQYF.

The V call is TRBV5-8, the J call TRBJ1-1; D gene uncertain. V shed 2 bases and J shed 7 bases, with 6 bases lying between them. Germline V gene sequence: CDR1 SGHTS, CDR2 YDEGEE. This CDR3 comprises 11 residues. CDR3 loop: CASSFFGEAFF. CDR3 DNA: TGTGCCAGCAGCTTCTTCGGTGAAGCTTTCTTT.

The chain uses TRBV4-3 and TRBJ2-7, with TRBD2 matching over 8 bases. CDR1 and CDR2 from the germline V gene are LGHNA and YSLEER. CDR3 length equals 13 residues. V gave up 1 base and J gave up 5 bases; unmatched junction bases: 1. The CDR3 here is CASSQGTSNEQYF. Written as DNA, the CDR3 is TGCGCCAGCAGCCAAGGGACTAGCAACGAGCAGTACTTC.

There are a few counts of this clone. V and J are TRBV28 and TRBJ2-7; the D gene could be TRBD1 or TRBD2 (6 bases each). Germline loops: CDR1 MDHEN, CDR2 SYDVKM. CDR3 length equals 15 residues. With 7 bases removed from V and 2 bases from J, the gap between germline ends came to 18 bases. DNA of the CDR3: TGTGCCAGCACCAAGGGGTGGGGGGCCGCCTACGAGCAGTACTTC. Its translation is CASTKGWGAAYEQYF.

In DNA form, the CDR3 reads TGTGCCAGTAGTATGTCTCGGCCAGCAACTGTCTACGAGCAGTACTTC. This gives the protein CASSMSRPATVYEQYF. V and J are TRBV19 and TRBJ2-7; unclear D gene. The CDR3 runs 16 residues. Germline V gene lookup returns CDR1 LNHDA and CDR2 SQIVND (reference sequence). V lost 3 bases to trimming and J lost 3 bases, with 18 bases between them.

The CDR3 region has the DNA TGTGCCAGCAGCCTAGCGGGAAGTTCCTACAATGAGCAGTTCTTC. Amino acid sequence: CASSLAGSSYNEQFF. This sequence joins TRBV27 and TRBJ2-1, with 9 nucleotides matching TRBD2. The CDR3 consists of 15 residues. V gave up 6 bases and J gave up 1 base; unmatched junction bases: 4. The germline gives CDR1 MNHEY, CDR2 SMNVEV (reference sequence).

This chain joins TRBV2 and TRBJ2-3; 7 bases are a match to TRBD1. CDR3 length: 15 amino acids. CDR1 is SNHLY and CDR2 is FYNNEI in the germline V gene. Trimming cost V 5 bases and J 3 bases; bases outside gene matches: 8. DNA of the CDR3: TGTGCCAGCAGTTCTAGGCAGGGGGAGACAGATACGCAGTATTTT. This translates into CASSSRQGETDTQYF.

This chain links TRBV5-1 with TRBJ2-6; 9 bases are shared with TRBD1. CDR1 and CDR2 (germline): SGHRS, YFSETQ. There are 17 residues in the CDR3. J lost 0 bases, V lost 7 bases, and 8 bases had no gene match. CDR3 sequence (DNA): TGCGCCAGCCGAGAAACAGGGGGCCGCTCTGGGGCCAACGTCCTGACTTTC. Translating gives CASRETGGRSGANVLTF.

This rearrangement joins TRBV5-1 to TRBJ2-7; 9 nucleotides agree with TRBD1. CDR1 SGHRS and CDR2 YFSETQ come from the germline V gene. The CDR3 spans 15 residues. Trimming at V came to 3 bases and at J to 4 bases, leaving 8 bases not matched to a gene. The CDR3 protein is CASSSRQGVKYEQYF. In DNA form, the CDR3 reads TGCGCCAGCAGCTCCCGACAGGGGGTCAAGTACGAGCAGTACTTC.